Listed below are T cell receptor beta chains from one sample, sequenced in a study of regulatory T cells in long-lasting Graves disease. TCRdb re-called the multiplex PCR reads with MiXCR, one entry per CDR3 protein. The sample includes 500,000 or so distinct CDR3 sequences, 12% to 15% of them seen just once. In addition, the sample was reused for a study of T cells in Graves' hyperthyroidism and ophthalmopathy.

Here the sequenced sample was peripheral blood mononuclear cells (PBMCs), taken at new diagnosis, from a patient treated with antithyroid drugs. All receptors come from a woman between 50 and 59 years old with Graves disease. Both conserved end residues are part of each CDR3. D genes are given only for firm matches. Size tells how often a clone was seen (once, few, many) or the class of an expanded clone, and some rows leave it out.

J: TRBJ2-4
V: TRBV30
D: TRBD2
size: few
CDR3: CAWSYGLAGQEGNIQYF
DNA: TGTGCCTGGAGTTATGGACTAGCGGGACAGGAGGGAAACATTCAGTACTTC

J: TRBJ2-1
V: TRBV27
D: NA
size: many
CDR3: CASSQQGNGGEQFF
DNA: TGTGCCAGCAGTCAACAGGGAAACGGCGGGGAGCAGTTCTTC

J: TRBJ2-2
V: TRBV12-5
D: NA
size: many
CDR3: CASGLGANTHTGELFF
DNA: TGTGCTAGTGGTTTGGGTGCTAACACACACACCGGGGAGCTGTTTTTT

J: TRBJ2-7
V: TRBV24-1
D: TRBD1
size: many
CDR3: CATSDRGTGQYEQYF
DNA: TGTGCCACCAGTGATCGGGGGACAGGGCAGTACGAGCAGTACTTC

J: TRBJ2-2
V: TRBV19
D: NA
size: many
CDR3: CASSPFRGDTGELFF
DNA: TGTGCCAGTAGTCCCTTTCGGGGTGACACCGGGGAGCTGTTTTTT

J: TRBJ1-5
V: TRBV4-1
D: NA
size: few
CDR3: CASSQEGTPNQPQHF
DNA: TGCGCCAGCAGCCAAGAAGGGACCCCGAATCAGCCCCAGCATTTT

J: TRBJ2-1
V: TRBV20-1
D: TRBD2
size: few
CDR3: CSAILATQQFF
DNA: TGCAGTGCTATACTAGCGACTCAGCAGTTCTTC

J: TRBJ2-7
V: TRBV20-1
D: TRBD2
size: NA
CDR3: CSAKGTSGAYEQYF
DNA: TGCAGTGCTAAAGGGACTAGCGGTGCCTACGAGCAGTACTTC

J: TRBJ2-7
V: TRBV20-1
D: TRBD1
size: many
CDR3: CSAIPRTGDYEQYF
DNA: TGCAGTGCCATACCTAGGACAGGGGACTACGAGCAGTACTTC

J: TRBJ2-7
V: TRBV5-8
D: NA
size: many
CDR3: CASSLGLGSSYEQYF
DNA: TGTGCCAGCAGCTTGGGCCTTGGTAGCTCCTACGAGCAGTACTTC

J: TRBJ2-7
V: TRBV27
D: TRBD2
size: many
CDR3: CASRSGGSYEQYF
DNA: TGTGCCAGCCGCTCGGGGGGGTCCTACGAGCAGTACTTC

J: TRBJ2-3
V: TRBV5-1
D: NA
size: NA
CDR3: CASFRSPRDTDTQYF
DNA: TGCGCCAGCTTCCGGTCCCCTCGGGACACAGATACGCAGTATTTT

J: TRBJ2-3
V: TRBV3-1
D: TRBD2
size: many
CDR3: CASSSLGLANTDTQYF
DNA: TGTGCCAGCAGCAGCCTAGGACTAGCTAACACAGATACGCAGTATTTT

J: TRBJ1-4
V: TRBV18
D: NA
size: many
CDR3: CASSPGGPGSNEKLFF
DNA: TGTGCCAGCTCACCGGGGGGTCCGGGATCAAATGAAAAACTGTTTTTT

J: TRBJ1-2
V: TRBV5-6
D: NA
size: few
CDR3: CASSPGQHYGYTF
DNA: TGTGCCAGCAGCCCGGGACAACACTATGGCTACACCTTC

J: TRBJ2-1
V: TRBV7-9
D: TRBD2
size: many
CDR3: CASSPGQGGLAAYNEQFF
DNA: TGTGCCAGCAGCCCAGGACAGGGCGGACTAGCGGCCTACAATGAGCAGTTCTTC

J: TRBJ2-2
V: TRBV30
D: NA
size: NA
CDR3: CAWRMRPGTGELFF
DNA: TGTGCCTGGAGGATGAGGCCCGGCACCGGGGAGCTGTTTTTT

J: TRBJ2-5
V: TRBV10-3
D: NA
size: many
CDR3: CAISDEETQYF
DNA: TGTGCCATCAGTGATGAAGAGACCCAGTACTTC

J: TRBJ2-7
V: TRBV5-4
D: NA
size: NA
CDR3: CASSLGTAGTFGQYF
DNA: TGTGCCAGCAGCTTGGGAACCGCGGGGACATTTGGGCAGTACTTC

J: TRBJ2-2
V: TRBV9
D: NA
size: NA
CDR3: CASSVSGDSVTGELFF
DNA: TGTGCCAGCAGCGTTTCCGGAGATAGCGTTACCGGGGAGCTGTTTTTT

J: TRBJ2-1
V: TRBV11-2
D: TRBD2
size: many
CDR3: CASSLDWSGTTNEQFF
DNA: TGTGCCAGCAGCTTAGATTGGAGCGGGACTACGAATGAGCAGTTCTTC

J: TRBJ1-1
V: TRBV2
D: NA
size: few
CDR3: CASNYLKVAFF
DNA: TGTGCCAGCAATTATTTAAAAGTGGCTTTCTTT

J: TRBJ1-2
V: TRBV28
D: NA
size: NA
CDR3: CASSPHREIYGYTF
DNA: TGTGCCAGCAGTCCCCACAGGGAAATATATGGCTACACCTTC

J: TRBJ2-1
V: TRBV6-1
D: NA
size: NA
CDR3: CASSTRTEDIYNEQFF
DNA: TGTGCCAGCAGCACCCGGACAGAGGACATCTACAATGAGCAGTTCTTC

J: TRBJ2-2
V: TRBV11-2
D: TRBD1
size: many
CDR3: CASSAYGVGTGIVGELFF
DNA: TGTGCCAGCAGCGCTTATGGCGTTGGGACAGGGATAGTCGGGGAGCTGTTTTTT

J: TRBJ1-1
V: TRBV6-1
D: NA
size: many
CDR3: CASTLASGLTEAFF
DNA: TGTGCCAGCACCCTGGCCTCCGGTCTTACTGAAGCTTTCTTT

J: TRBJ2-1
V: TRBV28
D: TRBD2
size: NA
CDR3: CASSLLAGDHEQFF
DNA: TGTGCCAGCAGTTTACTAGCGGGAGACCATGAGCAGTTCTTC

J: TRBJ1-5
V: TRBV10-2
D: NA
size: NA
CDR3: CASSEGQSQPQHF
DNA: TGCGCCAGCAGTGAGGGACAGTCTCAGCCCCAGCATTTT

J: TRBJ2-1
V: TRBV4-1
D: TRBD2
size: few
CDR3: CASSQGARGLAYNEQFF
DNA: TGCGCCAGCAGCCAAGGAGCAAGAGGACTAGCCTACAATGAGCAGTTCTTC

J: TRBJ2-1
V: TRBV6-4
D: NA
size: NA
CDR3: CASSLERGNEQFF
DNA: TGTGCCAGCAGCCTAGAACGCGGCAATGAGCAGTTCTTC

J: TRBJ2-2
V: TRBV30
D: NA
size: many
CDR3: CAWSSSGELFF
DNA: TGTGCCTGGAGTAGTTCCGGGGAGCTGTTTTTT

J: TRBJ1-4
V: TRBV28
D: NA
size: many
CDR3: CASSLVNRGEKLFF
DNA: TGTGCCAGCAGTTTAGTCAACCGGGGAGAAAAACTGTTTTTT

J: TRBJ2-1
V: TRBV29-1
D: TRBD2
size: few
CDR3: CSVDGLAGTDEQFF
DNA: TGCAGCGTTGACGGACTAGCGGGAACCGATGAGCAGTTCTTC

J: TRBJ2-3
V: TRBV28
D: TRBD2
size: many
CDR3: CASSSGLAGVRGTDTQYF
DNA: TGTGCCAGCAGTTCGGGACTAGCGGGAGTACGAGGCACAGATACGCAGTATTTT